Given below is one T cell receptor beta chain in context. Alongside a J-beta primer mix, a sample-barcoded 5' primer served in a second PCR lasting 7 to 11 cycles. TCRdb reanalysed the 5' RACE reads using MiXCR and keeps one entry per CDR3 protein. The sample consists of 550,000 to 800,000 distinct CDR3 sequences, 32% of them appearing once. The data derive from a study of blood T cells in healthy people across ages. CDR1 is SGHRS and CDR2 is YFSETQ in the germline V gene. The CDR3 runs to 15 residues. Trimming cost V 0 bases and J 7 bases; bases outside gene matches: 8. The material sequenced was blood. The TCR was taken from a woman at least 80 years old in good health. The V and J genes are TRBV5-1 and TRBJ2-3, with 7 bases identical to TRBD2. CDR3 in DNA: TGCGCCAGCAGCTTGGTTCCGGGGGAGGGATATACGCAGTATTTT. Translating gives CASSLVPGEGYTQYF. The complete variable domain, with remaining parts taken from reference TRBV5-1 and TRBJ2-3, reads KAGVTQTPRYLIKTRGQQVTLSCSPISGHRSVSWYQQTPGQGLQFLFEYFSETQRNKGNFPGRFSGRQFSNSRSEMNVSTLELGDSALYLCASSLVPGEGYTQYFGPGTRLTVL.